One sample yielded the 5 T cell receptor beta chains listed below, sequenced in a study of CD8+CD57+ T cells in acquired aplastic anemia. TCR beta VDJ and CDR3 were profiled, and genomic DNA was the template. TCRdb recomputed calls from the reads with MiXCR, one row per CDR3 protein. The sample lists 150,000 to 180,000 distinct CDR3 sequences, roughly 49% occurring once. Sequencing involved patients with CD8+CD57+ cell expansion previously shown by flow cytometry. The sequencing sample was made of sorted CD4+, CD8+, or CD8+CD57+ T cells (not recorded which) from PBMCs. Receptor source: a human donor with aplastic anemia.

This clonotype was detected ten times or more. CDR3 in amino acids: CASSQGTGVIYEQYF. The CDR3 DNA reads as TGCGCCAGCAGCCAGGGGACAGGGGTCATATACGAGCAGTACTTC. The rearrangement links TRBV4-3 to TRBJ2-7; 10 bases align to TRBD1. This CDR3 is built from 15 residues. V gave up 3 bases and J gave up 4 bases; unmatched junction bases: 6. The germline V gene has CDR1 LGHNA and CDR2 YSLEER.

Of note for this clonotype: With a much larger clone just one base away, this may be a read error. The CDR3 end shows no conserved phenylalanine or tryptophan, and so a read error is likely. The DNA for the CDR3 is TGTGCCAGCAGTCAGCCAGCACAGGGCGGGTATGGCTACACCCTC. This codes for CASSQPAQGGYGYTL. The V gene is TRBV9, the J gene TRBJ1-2; D perhaps matches TRBD1 (6 bases). This CDR3 contains 15 residues. V was pared by 5 bases and J by 5 bases, with 19 bases between. Germline CDR1 SGDLS, CDR2 YYNGEE.

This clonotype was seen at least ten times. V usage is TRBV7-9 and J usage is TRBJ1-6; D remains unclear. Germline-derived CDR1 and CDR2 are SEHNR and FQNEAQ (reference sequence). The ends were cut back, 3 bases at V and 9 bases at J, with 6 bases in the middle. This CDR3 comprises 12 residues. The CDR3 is CASSFRGSPLHF. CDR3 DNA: TGTGCCAGCAGCTTCCGAGGTTCACCCCTCCACTTT. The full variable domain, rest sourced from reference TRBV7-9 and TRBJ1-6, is DTGVSQNPRHKITKRGQNVTFRCDPISEHNRLYWYRQTLGQGPEFLTYFQNEAQLEKSRLLSDRFSAERPKGSFSTLEIQRTEQGDSAMYLCASSFRGSPLHFGNGTRLTVT.

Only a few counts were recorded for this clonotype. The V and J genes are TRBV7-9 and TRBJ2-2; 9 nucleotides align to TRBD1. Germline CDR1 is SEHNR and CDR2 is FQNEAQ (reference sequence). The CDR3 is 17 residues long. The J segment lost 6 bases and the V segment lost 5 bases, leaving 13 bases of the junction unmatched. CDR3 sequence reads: CASSHTPEGDRAGELFF. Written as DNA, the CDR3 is TGTGCCAGCAGCCACACACCTGAGGGGGACAGGGCCGGGGAGCTGTTTTTT.

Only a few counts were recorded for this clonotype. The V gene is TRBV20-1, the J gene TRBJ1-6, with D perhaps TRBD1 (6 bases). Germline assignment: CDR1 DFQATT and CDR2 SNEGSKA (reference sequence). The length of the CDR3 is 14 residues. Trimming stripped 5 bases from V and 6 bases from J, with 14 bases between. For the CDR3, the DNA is TGCAGTGCTCCGAGAGACAGGCTTAATTCACCCCTCCACTTT. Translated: CSAPRDRLNSPLHF.